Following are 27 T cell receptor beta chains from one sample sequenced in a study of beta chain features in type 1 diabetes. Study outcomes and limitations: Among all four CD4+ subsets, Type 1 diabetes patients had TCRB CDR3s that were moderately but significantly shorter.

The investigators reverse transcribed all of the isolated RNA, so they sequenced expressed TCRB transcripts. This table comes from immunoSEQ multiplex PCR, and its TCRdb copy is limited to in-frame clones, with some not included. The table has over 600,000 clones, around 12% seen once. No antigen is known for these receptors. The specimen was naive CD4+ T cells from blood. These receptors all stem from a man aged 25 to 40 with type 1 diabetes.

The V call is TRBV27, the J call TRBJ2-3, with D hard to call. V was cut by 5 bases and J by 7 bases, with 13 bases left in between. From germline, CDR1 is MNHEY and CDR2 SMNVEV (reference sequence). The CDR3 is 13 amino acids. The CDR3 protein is CASSPPLWNTQYF. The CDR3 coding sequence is TGTGCCAGCAGTCCCCCTTTGTGGAATACGCAGTATTTT.

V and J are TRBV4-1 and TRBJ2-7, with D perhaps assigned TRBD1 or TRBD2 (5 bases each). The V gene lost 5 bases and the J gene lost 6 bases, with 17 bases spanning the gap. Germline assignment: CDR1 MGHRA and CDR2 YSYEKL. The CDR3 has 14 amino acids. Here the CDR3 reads CASSNIGTPSEQYF. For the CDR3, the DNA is TGCGCCAGCAGCAACATTGGGACGCCGTCCGAGCAGTACTTC.

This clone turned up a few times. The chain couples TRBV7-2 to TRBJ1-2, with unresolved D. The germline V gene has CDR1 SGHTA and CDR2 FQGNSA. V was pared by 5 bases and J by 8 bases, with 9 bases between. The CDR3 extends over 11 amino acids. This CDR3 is CASSPQEGYTF. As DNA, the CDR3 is TGTGCCAGCAGCCCCCAGGAGGGCTACACCTTC.

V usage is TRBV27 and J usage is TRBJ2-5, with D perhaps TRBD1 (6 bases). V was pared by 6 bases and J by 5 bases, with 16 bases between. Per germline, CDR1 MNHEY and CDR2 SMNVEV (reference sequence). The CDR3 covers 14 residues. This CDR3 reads CASRTYRVGETQYF. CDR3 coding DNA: TGTGCCAGCAGAACCTACAGGGTTGGGGAGACCCAGTACTTC.

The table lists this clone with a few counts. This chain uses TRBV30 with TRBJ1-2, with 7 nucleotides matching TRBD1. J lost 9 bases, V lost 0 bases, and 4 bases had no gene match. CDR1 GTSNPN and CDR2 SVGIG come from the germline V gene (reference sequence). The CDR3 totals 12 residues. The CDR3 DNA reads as TGTGCCTGGAGTGTACTAAGGGGGCGCTACACCTTC. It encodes CAWSVLRGRYTF.

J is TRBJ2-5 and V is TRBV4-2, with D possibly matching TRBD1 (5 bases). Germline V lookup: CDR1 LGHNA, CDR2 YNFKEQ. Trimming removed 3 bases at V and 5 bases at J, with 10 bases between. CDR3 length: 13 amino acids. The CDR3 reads CASSQQGRETQYF. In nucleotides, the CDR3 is TGTGCCAGCAGCCAGCAGGGAAGGGAGACCCAGTACTTC.

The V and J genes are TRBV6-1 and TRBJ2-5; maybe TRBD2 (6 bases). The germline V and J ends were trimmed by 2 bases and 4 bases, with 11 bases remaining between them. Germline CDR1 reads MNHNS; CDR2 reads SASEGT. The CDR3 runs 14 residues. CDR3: CASSEMEGLETQYF. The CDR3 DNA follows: TGTGCCAGCAGTGAAATGGAGGGCTTAGAGACCCAGTACTTC.

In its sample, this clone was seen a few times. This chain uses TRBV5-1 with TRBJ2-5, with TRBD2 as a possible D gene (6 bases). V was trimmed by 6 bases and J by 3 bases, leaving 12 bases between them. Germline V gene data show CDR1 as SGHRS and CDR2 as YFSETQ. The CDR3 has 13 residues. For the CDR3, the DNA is TGCGCCAGCAACCCCGGGGGTGAAGAGACCCAGTACTTC. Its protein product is CASNPGGEETQYF.

The CDR3 loop reads CASSYSGAGASYEQYF. In DNA, the CDR3 is TGTGCCAGCAGTTACTCGGGGGCGGGGGCCTCCTACGAGCAGTACTTC. J is TRBJ2-7 and V is TRBV6-5; the D gene is possibly TRBD2 (7 bases). The CDR3 covers 16 residues. Trimming took 0 bases from V and 0 from J, leaving 12 bases between them. Germline loops: CDR1 MNHEY, CDR2 SVGAGI.

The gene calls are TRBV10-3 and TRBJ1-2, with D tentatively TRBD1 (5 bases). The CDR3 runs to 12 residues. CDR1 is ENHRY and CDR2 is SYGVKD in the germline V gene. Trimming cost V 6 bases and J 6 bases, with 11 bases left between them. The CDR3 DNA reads TGTGCCATCAGCCGGGGGTTGGATGGCTACACCTTC. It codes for CAISRGLDGYTF.

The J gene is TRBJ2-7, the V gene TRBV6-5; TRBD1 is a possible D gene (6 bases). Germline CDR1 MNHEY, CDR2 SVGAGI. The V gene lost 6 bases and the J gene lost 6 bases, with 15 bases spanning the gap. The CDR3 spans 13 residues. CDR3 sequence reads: CASSSFVQGEQYF. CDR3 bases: TGTGCCAGCAGCTCCTTCGTACAGGGCGAGCAGTACTTC.

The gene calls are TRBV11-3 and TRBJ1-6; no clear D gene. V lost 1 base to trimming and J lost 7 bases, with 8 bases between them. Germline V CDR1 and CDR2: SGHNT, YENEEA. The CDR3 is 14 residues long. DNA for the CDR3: TGTGCCAGCAGCTTAGGCCTGGGGAATTCACCCCTCCACTTT. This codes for CASSLGLGNSPLHF.

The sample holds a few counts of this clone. As DNA, the CDR3 is TGTGCCTGGAACGGACCCTATTGGACAGGGGGAAGGATGAACGAGCAGTACTTC. The encoded protein is CAWNGPYWTGGRMNEQYF. The chain is built from TRBV30 and TRBJ2-7; 10 bases align to TRBD1. The CDR3 extends over 18 amino acids. Germline values: CDR1 GTSNPN, CDR2 SVGIG (reference sequence). J was trimmed by 5 bases and V by 4 bases; bases with no gene match: 20.

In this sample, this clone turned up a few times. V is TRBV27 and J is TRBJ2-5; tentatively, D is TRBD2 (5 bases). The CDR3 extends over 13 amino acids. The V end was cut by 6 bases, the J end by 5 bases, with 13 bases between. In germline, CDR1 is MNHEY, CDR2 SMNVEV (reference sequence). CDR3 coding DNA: TGTGCCAGCAGGGCAAGCGGTAGGGAGACCCAGTACTTC. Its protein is CASRASGRETQYF.

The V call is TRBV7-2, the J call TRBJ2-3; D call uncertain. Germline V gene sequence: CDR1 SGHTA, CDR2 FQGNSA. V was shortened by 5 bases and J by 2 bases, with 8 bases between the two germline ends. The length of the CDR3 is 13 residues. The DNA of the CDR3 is TGTGCCAGCAGCCCCAGACCCACAGATACGCAGTATTTT. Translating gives CASSPRPTDTQYF. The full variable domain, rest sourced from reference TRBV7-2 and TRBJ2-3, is GAGVSQSPSNKVTEKGKDVELRCDPISGHTALYWYRQSLGQGLEFLIYFQGNSAPDKSGLPSDRFSAERTGGSVSTLTIQRTQQEDSAVYLCASSPRPTDTQYFGPGTRLTVL.

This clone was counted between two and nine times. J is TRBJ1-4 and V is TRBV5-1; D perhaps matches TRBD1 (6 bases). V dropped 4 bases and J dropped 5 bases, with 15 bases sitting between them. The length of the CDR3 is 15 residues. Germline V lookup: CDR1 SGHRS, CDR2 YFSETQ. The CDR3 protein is CASSASGTSNEKLFF. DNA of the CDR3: TGCGCCAGCAGCGCCTCCGGGACATCAAATGAAAAACTGTTTTTT.

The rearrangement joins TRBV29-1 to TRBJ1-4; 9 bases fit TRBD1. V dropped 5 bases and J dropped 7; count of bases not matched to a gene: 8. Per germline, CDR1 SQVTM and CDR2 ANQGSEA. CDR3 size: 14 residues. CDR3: CSVYPTGGSEKLFF. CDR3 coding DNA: TGCAGCGTTTACCCGACAGGGGGGAGTGAAAAACTGTTTTTT.

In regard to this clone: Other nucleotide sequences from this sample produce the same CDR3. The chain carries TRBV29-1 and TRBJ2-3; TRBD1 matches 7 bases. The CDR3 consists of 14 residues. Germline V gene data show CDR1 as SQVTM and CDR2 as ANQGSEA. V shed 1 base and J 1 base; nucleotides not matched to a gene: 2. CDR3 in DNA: TGCAGCGTTGAAGCAGGGGGAGGCACAGATACGCAGTATTTT. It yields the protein CSVEAGGGTDTQYF.

The CDR3 coding sequence is TGTGCCACCAGCAAGGACAGGGGGCGGGTGGGCAATCAGCCCCAGCATTTT. This sequence encodes CATSKDRGRVGNQPQHF. This rearrangement joins TRBV15 to TRBJ1-5; 11 nucleotides line up with TRBD1. The trim removed 4 bases at V and 2 bases at J, leaving 7 bases unmatched. The CDR3 runs 17 residues. Germline lookup yields CDR1 LNHNV and CDR2 YYDKDF (reference sequence).

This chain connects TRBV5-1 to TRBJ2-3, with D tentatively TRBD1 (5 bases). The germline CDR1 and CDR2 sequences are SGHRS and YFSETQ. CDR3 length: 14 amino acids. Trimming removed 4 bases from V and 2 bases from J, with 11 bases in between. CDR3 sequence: CASSGQGYTDTQYF. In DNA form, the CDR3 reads TGCGCCAGCAGCGGCCAGGGATACACAGATACGCAGTATTTT.

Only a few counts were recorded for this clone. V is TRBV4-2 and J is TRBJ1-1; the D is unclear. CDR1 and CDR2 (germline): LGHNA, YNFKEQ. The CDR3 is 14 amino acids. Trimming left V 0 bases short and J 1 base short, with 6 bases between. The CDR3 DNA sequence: TGTGCCAGCAGCCAAGAGGGAAGGAACACTGAAGCTTTCTTT. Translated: CASSQEGRNTEAFF.

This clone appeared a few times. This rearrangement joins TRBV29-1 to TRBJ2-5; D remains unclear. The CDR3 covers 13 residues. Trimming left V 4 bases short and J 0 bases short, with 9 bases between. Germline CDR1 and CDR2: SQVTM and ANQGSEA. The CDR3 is CSVAGGHQETQYF. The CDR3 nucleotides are TGCAGCGTTGCGGGCGGTCACCAAGAGACCCAGTACTTC.

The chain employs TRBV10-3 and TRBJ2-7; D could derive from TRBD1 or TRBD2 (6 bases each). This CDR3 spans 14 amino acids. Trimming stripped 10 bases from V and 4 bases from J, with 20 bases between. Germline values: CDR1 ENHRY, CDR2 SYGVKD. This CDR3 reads CATGREGGSYEQYF. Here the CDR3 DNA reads TGTGCCACCGGCCGAGAGGGGGGTTCATACGAGCAGTACTTC.

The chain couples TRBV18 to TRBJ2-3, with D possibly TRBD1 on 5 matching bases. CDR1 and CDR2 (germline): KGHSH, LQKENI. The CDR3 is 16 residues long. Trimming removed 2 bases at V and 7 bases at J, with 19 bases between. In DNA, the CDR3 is TGTGCCAGCTCACCAATGCCGGACACCGCGAAGAATACGCAGTATTTT. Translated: CASSPMPDTAKNTQYF.

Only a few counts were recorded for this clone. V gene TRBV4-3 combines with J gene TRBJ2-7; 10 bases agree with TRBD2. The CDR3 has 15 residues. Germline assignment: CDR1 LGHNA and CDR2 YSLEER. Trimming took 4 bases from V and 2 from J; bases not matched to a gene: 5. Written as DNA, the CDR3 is TGCGCCAGCAGCCCCACGCTAGCGGGGGCCTACGAGCAGTACTTC. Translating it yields CASSPTLAGAYEQYF.

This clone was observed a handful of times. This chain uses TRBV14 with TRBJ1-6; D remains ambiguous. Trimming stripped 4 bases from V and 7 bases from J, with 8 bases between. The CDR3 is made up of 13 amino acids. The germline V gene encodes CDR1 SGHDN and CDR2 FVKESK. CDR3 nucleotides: TGTGCCAGCAGCCCGCAAAGGAATTCACCCCTCCACTTT. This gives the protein CASSPQRNSPLHF.

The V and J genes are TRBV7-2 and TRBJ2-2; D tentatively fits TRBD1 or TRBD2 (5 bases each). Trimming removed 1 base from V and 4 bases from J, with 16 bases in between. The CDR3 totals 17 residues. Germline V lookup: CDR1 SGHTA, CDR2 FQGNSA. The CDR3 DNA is TGTGCCAGCAGCTTAGGACCGGGGCAATCGCGCACCGGGGAGCTGTTTTTT. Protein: CASSLGPGQSRTGELFF.